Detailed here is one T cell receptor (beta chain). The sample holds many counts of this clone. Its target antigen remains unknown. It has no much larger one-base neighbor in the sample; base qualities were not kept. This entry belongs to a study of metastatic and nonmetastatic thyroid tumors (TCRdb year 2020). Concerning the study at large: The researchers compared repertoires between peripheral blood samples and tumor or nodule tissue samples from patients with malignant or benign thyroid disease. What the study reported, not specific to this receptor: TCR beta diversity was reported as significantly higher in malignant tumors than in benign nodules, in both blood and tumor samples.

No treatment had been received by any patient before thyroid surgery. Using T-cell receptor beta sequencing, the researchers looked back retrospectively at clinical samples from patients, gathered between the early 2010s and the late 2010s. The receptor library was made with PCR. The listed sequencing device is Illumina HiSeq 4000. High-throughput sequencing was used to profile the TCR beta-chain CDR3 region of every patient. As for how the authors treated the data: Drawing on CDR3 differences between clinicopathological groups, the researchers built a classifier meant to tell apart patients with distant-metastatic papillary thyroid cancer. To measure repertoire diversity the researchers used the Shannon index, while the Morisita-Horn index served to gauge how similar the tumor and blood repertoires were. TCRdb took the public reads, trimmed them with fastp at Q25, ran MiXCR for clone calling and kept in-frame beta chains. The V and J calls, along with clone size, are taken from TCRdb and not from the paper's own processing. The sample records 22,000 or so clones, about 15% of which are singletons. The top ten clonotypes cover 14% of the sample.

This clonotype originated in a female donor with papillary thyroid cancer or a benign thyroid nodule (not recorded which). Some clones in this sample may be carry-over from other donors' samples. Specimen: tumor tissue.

CDR3 reads: CASSPQVSADTQYF. The DNA is as follows: TGTGCCAGCTCACCACAAGTCTCGGCAGATACGCAGTATTTT. The chain is made from TRBV18 and TRBJ2-3, with the D gene uncertain. The germline V gene sets CDR1 to KGHSH and CDR2 to LQKENI. V drops 1 base and J drops 4 bases, leaving 9 bases in between. Spanning cysteine to phenylalanine, the CDR3 consists of 14 amino acids. The retained sequence is limited to the CDR3, 42 bases, with the frame set at the first base.